The sequence of this TCR beta chain was determined in a study of shared clonotypes between healthy human individuals. Clones were read by immunoSEQ multiplex PCR, and TCRdb kept only the in-frame ones, dropping some. This sample yields approximately 240,000 clones, of which 65% are seen a single time; 11% belongs to the top ten. V shed 2 bases and J shed 4 bases, with 7 bases lying between them. Germline CDR1 is SGHNT and CDR2 is YYREEE (reference sequence). This CDR3 is 13 amino acids long. Sequenced input: memory CD4+ T cells sorted from blood. Subset meaning: CD45RA-negative fraction. The chain employs TRBV5-4 and TRBJ2-1, with D uncertain. This sequence was found in a young man in good health. CDR3 bases: TGTGCCAGCAGCTTAAAGGGATACAATGAGCAGTTCTTC. Translated: CASSLKGYNEQFF.